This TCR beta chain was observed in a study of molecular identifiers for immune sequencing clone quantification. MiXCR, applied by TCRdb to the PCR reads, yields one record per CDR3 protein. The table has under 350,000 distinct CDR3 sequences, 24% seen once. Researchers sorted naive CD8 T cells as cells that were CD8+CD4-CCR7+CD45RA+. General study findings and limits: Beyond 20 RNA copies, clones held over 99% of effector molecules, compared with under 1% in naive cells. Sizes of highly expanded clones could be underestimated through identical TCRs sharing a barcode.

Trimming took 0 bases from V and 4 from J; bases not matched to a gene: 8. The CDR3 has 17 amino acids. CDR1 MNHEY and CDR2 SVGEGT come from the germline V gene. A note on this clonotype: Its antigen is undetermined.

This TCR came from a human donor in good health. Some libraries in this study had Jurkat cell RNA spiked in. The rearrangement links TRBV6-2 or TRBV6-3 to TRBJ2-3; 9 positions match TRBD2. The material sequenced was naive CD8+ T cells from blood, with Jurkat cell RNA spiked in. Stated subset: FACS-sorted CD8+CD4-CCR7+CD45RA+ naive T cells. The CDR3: CASSYSQSSGAADTQYF. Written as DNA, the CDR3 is TGTGCCAGCAGTTACTCACAATCTAGCGGGGCTGCAGATACGCAGTATTTT.